The entry below gives a single T cell receptor (beta chain) sequence along with its context. Its antigen is as yet unknown. These data belong to a study of cytomegalovirus exposure and HLA in healthy donors. Broader study findings: Segments of the TCR beta V type were, in most cases, productive about 90% or about 30% of the time in an earlier analysis. Most TCR sequences proved rare, with some public TCRs found in many donors.

The CDR3 consists of 17 residues. The germline V gene has CDR1 SGHRS and CDR2 YFSETQ. The V and J ends lost 3 bases and 0 bases, in that order; junction bases with no gene match: 5. The study ran its PCR with 60 Vbeta and 13 Jbeta primers. TCRdb's copy holds only in-frame clones and misses some; the assay was immunoSEQ multiplex PCR. The data contain under 70,000 clones, about 70% of them singletons. Sequencing input: PBMCs. This clonotype originated in a woman aged 25 to 45 in good health and CMV-seronegative. This chain connects TRBV5-1 to TRBJ2-6, with 8 bases matching TRBD1. The DNA for the CDR3 is TGCGCCAGCAGCTCGACAGGGGCCGTCTCTGGGGCCAACGTCCTGACTTTC. It translates to CASSSTGAVSGANVLTF.